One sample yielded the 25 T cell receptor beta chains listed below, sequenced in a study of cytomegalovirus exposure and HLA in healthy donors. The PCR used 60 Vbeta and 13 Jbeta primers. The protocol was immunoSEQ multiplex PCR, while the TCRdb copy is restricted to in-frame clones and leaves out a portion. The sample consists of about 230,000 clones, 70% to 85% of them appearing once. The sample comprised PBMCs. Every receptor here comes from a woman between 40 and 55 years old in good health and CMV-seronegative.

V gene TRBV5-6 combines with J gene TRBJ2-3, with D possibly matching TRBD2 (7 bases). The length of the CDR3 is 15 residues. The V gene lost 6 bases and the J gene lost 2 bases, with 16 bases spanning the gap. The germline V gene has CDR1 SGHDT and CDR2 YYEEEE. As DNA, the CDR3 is TGTGCCAGCACGCTGACGGGGGGCCCCACAGATACGCAGTATTTT. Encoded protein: CASTLTGGPTDTQYF.

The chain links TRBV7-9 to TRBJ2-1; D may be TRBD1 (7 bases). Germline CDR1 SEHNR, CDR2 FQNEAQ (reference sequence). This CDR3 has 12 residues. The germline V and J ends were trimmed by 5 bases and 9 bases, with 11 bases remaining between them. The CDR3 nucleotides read TGTGCCAGCAGCCCTCAGGGGGGTGAGCAGTTCTTC. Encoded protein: CASSPQGGEQFF.

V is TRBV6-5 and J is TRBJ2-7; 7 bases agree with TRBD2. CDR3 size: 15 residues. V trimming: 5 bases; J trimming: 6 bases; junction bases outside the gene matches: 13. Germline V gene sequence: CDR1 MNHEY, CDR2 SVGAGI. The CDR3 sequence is CASSKGAGTGSEQYF. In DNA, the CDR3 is TGTGCCAGCAGTAAAGGAGCGGGGACGGGGTCCGAGCAGTACTTC.

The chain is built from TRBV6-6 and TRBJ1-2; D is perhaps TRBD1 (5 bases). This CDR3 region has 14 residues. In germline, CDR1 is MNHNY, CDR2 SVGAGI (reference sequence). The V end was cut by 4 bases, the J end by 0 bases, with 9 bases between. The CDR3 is CASSFAGTNYGYTF. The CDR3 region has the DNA TGTGCCAGCAGTTTTGCAGGGACTAACTATGGCTACACCTTC.

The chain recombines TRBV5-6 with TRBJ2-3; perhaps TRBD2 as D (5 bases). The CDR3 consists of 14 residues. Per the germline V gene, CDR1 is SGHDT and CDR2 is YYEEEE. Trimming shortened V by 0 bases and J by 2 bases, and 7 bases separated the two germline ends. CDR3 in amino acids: CASSLGGATDTQYF. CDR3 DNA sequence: TGTGCCAGCAGCTTGGGGGGAGCCACAGATACGCAGTATTTT.

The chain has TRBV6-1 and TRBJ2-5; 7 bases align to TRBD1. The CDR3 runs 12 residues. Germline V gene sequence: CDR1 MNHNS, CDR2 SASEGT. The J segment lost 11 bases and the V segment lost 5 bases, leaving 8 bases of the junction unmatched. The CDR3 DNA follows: TGTGCCAGCAGTACTACAGGGGTGGGGCAGTACTTC. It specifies CASSTTGVGQYF.

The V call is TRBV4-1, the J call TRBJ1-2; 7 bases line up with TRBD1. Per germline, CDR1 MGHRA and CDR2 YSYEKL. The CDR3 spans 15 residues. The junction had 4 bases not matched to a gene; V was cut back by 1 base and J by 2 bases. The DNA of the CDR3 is TGCGCCAGCAGCCAAGCGGGACAGTCCAACTATGGCTACACCTTC. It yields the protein CASSQAGQSNYGYTF.

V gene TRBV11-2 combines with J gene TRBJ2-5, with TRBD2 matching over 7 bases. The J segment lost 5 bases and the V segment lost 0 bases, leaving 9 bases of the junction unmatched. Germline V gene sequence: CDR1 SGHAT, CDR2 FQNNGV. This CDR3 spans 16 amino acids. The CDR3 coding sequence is TGTGCCAGCAGCTTAGAACTGCGACTAGCCACCGAGACCCAGTACTTC. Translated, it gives CASSLELRLATETQYF.

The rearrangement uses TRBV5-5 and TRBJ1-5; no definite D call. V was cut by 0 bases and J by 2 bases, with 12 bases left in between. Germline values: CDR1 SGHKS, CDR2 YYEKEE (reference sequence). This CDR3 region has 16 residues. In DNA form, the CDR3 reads TGTGCCAGCAGCTTGGGTGTTGGAGGAGGCAATCAGCCCCAGCATTTT. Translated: CASSLGVGGGNQPQHF. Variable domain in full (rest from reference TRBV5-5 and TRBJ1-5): DAGVTQSPTHLIKTRGQQVTLRCSPISGHKSVSWYQQVLGQGPQFIFQYYEKEERGRGNFPDRFSARQFPNYSSELNVNALLLGDSALYLCASSLGVGGGNQPQHFGDGTRLSIL.

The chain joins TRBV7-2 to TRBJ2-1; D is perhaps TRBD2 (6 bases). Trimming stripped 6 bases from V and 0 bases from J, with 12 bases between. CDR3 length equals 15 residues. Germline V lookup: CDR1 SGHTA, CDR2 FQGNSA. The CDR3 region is CASRSAGSSYNEQFF. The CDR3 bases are TGTGCCAGCAGGTCGGCGGGAAGCTCCTACAATGAGCAGTTCTTC.

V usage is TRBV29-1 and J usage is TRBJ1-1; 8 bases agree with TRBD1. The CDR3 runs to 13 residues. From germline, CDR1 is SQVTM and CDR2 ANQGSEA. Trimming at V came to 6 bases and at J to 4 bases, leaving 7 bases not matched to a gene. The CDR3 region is CSVQTGVGTEAFF. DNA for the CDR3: TGCAGCGTCCAGACAGGGGTAGGCACTGAAGCTTTCTTT.

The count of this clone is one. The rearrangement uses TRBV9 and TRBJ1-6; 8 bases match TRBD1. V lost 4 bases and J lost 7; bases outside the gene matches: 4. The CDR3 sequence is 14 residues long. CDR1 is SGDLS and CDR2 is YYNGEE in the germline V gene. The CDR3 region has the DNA TGTGCCAGCAGCCCCCGGGACAGGAATTCACCCCTCCACTTT. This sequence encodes CASSPRDRNSPLHF.

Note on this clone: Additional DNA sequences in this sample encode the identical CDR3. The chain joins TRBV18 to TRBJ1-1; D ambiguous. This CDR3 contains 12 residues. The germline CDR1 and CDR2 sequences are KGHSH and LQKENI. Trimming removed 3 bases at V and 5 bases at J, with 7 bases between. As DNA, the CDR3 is TGTGCCAGCTCACCGGAGGGTACTGAAGCTTTCTTT. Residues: CASSPEGTEAFF.

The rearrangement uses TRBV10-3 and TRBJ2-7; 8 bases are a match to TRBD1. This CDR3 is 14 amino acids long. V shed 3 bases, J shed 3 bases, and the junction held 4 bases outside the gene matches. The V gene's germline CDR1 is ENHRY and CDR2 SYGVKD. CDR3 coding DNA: TGTGCCATCAGTGAATCCAGGGGGCTCTACGAGCAGTACTTC. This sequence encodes CAISESRGLYEQYF.

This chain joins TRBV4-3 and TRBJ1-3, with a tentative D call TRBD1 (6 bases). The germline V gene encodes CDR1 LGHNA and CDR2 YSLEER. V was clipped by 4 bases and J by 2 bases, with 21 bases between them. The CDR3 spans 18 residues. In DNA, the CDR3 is TGCGCCAGCAGCCGACGCTTAACAGGGAGTGAGCCTGGAAACACCATATATTTT. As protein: CASSRRLTGSEPGNTIYF.

CDR3 amino acids: CASSLTGAYEQYF. In nucleotides, the CDR3 is TGTGCCAGCAGTTTAACAGGGGCCTACGAGCAGTACTTC. J is TRBJ2-7 and V is TRBV27; the match to TRBD1 covers 7 bases. This CDR3 has 13 residues. J gave up 2 bases and V 2 bases, and 0 bases lay outside the gene matches. CDR1 and CDR2 from the germline V gene are MNHEY and SMNVEV (reference sequence).

This chain's CDR3 is CASSPPGQIFYEQYF. As DNA, the CDR3 is TGTGCCAGCAGTCCCCCAGGACAGATATTCTACGAGCAGTACTTC. This chain uses TRBV28 with TRBJ2-7; TRBD1 might be the D (6 bases). Germline lookup yields CDR1 MDHEN and CDR2 SYDVKM. Between the trimmed V and J ends, which lost 5 bases and 3 bases, there was a span of 17 bases. The CDR3 is 15 residues long.

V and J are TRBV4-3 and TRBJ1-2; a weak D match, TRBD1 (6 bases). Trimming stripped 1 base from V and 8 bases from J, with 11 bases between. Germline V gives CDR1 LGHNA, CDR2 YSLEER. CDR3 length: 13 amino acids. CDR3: CASSQAGAGGYTF. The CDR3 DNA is TGCGCCAGCAGCCAAGCAGGGGCTGGAGGCTACACCTTC.

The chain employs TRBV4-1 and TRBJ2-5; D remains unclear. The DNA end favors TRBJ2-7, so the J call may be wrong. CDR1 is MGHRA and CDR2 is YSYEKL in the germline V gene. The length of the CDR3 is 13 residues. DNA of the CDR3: TGCGCCAGCAGCCAAGTTTTAGTCTCCGAGCAGTACTTC. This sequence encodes CASSQVLVSEQYF.

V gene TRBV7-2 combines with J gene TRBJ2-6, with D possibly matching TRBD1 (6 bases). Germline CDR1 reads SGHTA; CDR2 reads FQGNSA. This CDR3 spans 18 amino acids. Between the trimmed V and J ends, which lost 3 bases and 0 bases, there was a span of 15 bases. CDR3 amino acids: CASSFSLGQVSGANVLTF. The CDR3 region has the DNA TGTGCCAGCAGCTTTTCATTGGGACAAGTCTCTGGGGCCAACGTCCTGACTTTC.

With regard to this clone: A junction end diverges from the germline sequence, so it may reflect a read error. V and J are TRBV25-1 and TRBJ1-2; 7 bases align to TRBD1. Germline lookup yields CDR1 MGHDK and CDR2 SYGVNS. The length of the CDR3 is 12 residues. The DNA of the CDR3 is TGTGCCAGCAGGGAACAGGGGAATGGCTACCCCTTC. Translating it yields CASREQGNGYPF.

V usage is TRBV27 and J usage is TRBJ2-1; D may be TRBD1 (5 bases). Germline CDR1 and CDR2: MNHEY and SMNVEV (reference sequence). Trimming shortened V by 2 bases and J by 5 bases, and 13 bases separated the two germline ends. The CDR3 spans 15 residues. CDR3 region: CASSLAQGGDNEQFF. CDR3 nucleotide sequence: TGTGCCAGCAGTTTAGCCCAGGGTGGTGACAATGAGCAGTTCTTC.

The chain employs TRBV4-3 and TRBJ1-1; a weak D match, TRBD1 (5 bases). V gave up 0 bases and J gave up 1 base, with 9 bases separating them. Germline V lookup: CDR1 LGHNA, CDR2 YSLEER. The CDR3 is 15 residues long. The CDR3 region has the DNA TGCGCCAGCAGCCAAGACAGGGTCGGGAACACTGAAGCTTTCTTT. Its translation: CASSQDRVGNTEAFF.

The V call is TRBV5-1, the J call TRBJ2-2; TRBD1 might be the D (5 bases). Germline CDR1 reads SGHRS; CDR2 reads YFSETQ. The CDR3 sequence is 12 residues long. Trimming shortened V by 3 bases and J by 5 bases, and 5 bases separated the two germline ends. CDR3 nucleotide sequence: TGCGCCAGCAGCTCAGGGACCGGGGAGCTGTTTTTT. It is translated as CASSSGTGELFF.

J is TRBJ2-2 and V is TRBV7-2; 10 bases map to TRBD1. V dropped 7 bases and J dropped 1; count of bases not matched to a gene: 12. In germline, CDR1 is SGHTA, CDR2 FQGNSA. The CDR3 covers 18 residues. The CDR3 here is CASTSPTGGEWNTGELFF. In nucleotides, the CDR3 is TGTGCCAGCACCTCCCCGACAGGGGGCGAATGGAACACCGGGGAGCTGTTTTTT.